The entry below describes one T cell receptor (beta chain). Genomic DNA of each subset was evenly split across several immunoSEQ plates. Only in-frame clones appear in the TCRdb table, and some are missing; sequencing was by immunoSEQ multiplex PCR. The repertoire holds hundreds of thousands of clones, with around four fifths as singletons. Donors were healthy HIV-negative adults without recently reported acute infections or vaccinations. This entry comes from a study of shared clonotypes between healthy human individuals. Study context: The cohort had a couple of women and a few men, ages 18 to 49.

V lost 5 bases to trimming and J lost 2 bases, with 13 bases between them. The CDR3 is made up of 14 amino acids. CDR1 MDHEN and CDR2 SYDVKM come from the germline V gene. The gene calls are TRBV28 and TRBJ2-7; D remains unclear. The origin of this receptor is a woman aged 25 to 39 in good health. The sequencing sample was made of memory CD4+ T cells sorted from blood. Subset defined: CD45RA-negative fraction. The CDR3 DNA follows: TGTGCCAGCAGTCCCCCCCACAGTACCTACGAGCAGTACTTC. As protein: CASSPPHSTYEQYF. The complete variable domain, with remaining parts taken from reference TRBV28 and TRBJ2-7, reads DVKVTQSSRYLVKRTGEKVFLECVQDMDHENMFWYRQDPGLGLRLIYFSYDVKMKEKGDIPEGYSVSREKKERFSLILESASTNQTSMYLCASSPPHSTYEQYFGPGTRLTVT.